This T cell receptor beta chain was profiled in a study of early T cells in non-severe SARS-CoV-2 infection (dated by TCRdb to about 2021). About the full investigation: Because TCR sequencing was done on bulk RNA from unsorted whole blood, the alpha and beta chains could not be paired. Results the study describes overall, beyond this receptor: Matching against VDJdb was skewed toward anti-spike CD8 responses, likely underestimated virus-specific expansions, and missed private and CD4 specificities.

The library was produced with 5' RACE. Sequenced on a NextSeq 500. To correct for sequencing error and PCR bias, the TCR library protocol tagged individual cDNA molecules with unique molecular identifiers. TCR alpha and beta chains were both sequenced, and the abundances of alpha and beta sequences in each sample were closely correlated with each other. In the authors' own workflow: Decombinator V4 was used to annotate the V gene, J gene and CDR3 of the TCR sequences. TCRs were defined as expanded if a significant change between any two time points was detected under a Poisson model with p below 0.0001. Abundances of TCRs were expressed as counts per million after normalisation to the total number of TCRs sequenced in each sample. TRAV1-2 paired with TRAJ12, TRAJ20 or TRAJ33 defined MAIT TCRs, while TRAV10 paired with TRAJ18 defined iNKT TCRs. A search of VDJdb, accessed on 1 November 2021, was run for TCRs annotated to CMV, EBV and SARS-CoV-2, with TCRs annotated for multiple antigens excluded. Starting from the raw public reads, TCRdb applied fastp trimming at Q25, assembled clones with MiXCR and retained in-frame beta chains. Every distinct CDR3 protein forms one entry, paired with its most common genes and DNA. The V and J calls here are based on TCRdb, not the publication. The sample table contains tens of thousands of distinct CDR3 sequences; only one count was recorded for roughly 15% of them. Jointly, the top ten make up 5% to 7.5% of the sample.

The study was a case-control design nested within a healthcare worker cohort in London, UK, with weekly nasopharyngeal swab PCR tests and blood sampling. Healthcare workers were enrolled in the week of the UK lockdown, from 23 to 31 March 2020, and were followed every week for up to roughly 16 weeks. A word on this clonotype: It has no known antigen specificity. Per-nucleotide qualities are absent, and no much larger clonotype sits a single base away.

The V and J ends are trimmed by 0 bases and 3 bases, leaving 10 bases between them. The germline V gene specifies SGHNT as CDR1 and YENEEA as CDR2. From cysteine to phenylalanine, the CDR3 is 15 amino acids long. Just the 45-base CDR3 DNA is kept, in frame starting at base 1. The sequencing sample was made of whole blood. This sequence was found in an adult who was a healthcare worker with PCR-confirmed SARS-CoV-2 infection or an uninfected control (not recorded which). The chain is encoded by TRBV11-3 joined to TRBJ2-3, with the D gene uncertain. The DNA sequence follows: TGTGCCAGCAGCTTAGATCCCGGAACAACAGATACGCAGTATTTT. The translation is CASSLDPGTTDTQYF.